One sample yielded the 18 T cell receptor beta chains listed below, sequenced in a study of metastatic and nonmetastatic thyroid tumors. Thyroid surgery took place with no prior treatment in any patient. TCRdb re-called the PCR reads with MiXCR. Of tens of thousands of clones in the sample, approximately 22% are singletons; the top ten hold roughly 4.4%. The source material was adjacent normal tissue. The receptors were sampled from a female donor with papillary thyroid cancer or a benign thyroid nodule (not recorded which). Some clones in this sample may be carry-over from other donors' samples.

This clone was counted many times. The DNA of the CDR3 is TGTGCCAGCAGTTACTCTCTTAGTCGGACAGGGAGGTTAGCCGGGGAGCTGTTTTTT. This translates into CASSYSLSRTGRLAGELFF. The chain combines TRBV6-6 with TRBJ2-2; TRBD1 aligns across 8 bases. The CDR3 extends over 19 amino acids. After removal of 0 bases from V and 6 bases from J, the junction contained 15 bases not matched to a gene. Germline CDR1 reads MNHNY; CDR2 reads SVGAGI (reference sequence).

The sample holds many counts of this clone. The chain employs TRBV20-1 and TRBJ2-5, with D possibly matching TRBD2 (6 bases). The V end was cut by 3 bases, the J end by 2 bases, with 7 bases between. The CDR3 is made up of 12 amino acids. CDR1 and CDR2 from the germline V gene are DFQATT and SNEGSKA (reference sequence). The CDR3 sequence is CSASGGQETQYF. CDR3 bases: TGCAGTGCTAGCGGGGGACAAGAGACCCAGTACTTC.

This clone was observed a handful of times. The chain joins TRBV7-8 to TRBJ1-4; D might be TRBD1 (6 bases). Germline V gene data show CDR1 as SGHVS and CDR2 as FQNEAQ. This CDR3 is 12 amino acids long. Trimming cost V 5 bases and J 8 bases, with 9 bases left between them. The CDR3 bases are TGTGCCAGCAGCGATGGGACAGAAAAACTGTTTTTT. Protein product: CASSDGTEKLFF.

This clone was recorded many times. The rearrangement uses TRBV5-6 and TRBJ1-2; D call uncertain. The CDR3 runs to 16 residues. Trimming pared 1 base from V and 9 bases from J, leaving 22 bases between. Germline values: CDR1 SGHDT, CDR2 YYEEEE. CDR3 nucleotide sequence: TGTGCCAGCAGCTTGTTCGGGGAGCTTGTGTTGCATCGCTACACCTTC. It yields the protein CASSLFGELVLHRYTF.

Ten or more counts support this clone. The chain recombines TRBV3-1 with TRBJ2-7; D is undetermined. Trimming left V 1 base short and J 5 bases short, with 9 bases between. The CDR3 covers 13 residues. CDR1 LGHDT and CDR2 YNNKEL come from the germline V gene (reference sequence). CDR3 sequence reads: CASSQVPSHEQYF. CDR3 DNA: TGTGCCAGCAGCCAAGTTCCGAGTCACGAGCAGTACTTC.

Within the sample, this clone is medium-sized. The V gene is TRBV7-2, the J gene TRBJ2-7, with a tentative D call TRBD2 (5 bases). Germline assignment: CDR1 SGHTA and CDR2 FQGNSA. Trimming pared 4 bases from V and 5 bases from J, leaving 15 bases between. CDR3 length: 14 residues. The CDR3 nucleotides read TGTGCCAGCAGCTCATTTGGGAGCGTCAACGAGCAGTACTTC. Its translation is CASSSFGSVNEQYF.

This clone occurred many times. V and J are TRBV12-5 and TRBJ2-5; D is unresolved. This CDR3 spans 12 amino acids. V dropped 0 bases and J dropped 4 bases, with 3 bases sitting between them. Looked up from germline, CDR1 is LGHNT and CDR2 is FRNRAP. For the CDR3, the DNA is TGTGCTAGTGGTTTGGTGGGAGAGACCCAGTACTTC. This encodes CASGLVGETQYF.

In this sample, this clone turned up many times. The rearrangement joins TRBV28 to TRBJ1-1, with 7 bases fitting TRBD1. There are 15 residues in the CDR3. The germline gives CDR1 MDHEN, CDR2 SYDVKM. The V and J ends lost 6 bases and 5 bases, in that order; junction bases with no gene match: 12. CDR3 in DNA: TGTGCCAGCAGCTACACCGTGGACAGGCCGACTGAAGCTTTCTTT. Amino acid sequence: CASSYTVDRPTEAFF.

The V call is TRBV9, the J call TRBJ1-1; D is perhaps TRBD1 (5 bases). The germline V and J ends were trimmed by 6 bases and 0 bases, with 18 bases remaining between them. CDR3 length equals 16 residues. The V gene's germline CDR1 is SGDLS and CDR2 YYNGEE. The CDR3 DNA follows: TGTGCCAGCACCCGTGGGCCAGGGACCATGAACACTGAAGCTTTCTTT. Amino acid sequence: CASTRGPGTMNTEAFF.

This clone was observed many times. This chain uses TRBV18 with TRBJ2-3; 9 bases line up with TRBD1. The CDR3 runs to 16 residues. With V trimmed by 3 bases and J by 1 base, 5 bases remained unmatched. Germline CDR1 KGHSH, CDR2 LQKENI. Written as DNA, the CDR3 is TGTGCCAGCTCACCCCTCGGGGACAGGGGCACAGATACGCAGTATTTT. Translated: CASSPLGDRGTDTQYF.

The chain recombines TRBV19 with TRBJ2-7; a weak D match, TRBD1 (6 bases). The CDR3 contains 12 residues. Germline V CDR1 and CDR2: LNHDA, SQIVND (reference sequence). The ends were cut back, 9 bases at V and 10 bases at J, with 19 bases in the middle. The CDR3, as DNA: TGTGCCAGCTCAACAGGGTCCTACGGTCAGTACTTC. Amino acid sequence: CASSTGSYGQYF. Drawing the rest from reference TRBV19 and TRBJ2-7, the complete variable domain is DGGITQSPKYLFRKEGQNVTLSCEQNLNHDAMYWYRQDPGQGLRLIYYSQIVNDFQKGDIAEGYSVSREKKESFPLTVTSAQKNPTAFYLCASSTGSYGQYFGPGTRLTVT.

By share of the sample, this clone is medium-sized. The V call is TRBV7-8, the J call TRBJ2-7; 7 positions match TRBD2. Germline V CDR1 and CDR2: SGHVS, FQNEAQ. The CDR3 covers 14 residues. Trimming at V came to 5 bases and at J to 5 bases, leaving 9 bases not matched to a gene. The CDR3 coding sequence is TGTGCCAGCAGCCTGCGGAGCGGGACCCACGAGCAGTACTTC. It encodes CASSLRSGTHEQYF.

J is TRBJ2-1 and V is TRBV9, with 10 bases identical to TRBD2. Germline assignment: CDR1 SGDLS and CDR2 YYNGEE. The length of the CDR3 is 16 residues. The V segment lost 0 bases and the J segment 6 bases; nucleotides outside the gene matches: 6. CDR3 in amino acids: CASSVGPSGGANEQFF. CDR3 nucleotides: TGTGCCAGCAGCGTAGGGCCTAGCGGGGGCGCCAATGAGCAGTTCTTC.

About this clone: The sample has other DNA sequences that encode this CDR3 too. The rearrangement joins TRBV24-1 to TRBJ2-5; D gene ambiguous. V shed 4 bases and J shed 6 bases, with 17 bases lying between them. The CDR3 is 15 residues long. Germline assignment: CDR1 KGHDR and CDR2 SFDVKD. CDR3 coding DNA: TGTGCCACCAGTGACCCGGGTACAGATCTACAGACCCAGTACTTC. Translation gives CATSDPGTDLQTQYF.

This clone has at least ten counts. V usage is TRBV5-6 and J usage is TRBJ2-7, with unresolved D. Germline V gene data show CDR1 as SGHDT and CDR2 as YYEEEE. V dropped 2 bases and J dropped 3 bases, with 9 bases sitting between them. The CDR3 runs to 13 residues. CDR3 in amino acids: CASSFYSSYEQYF. The CDR3 DNA sequence: TGTGCCAGCAGCTTTTATTCCAGCTACGAGCAGTACTTC. The entire variable domain, with the rest obtained from reference TRBV5-6 and TRBJ2-7, is as follows: DAGVTQSPTHLIKTRGQQVTLRCSPKSGHDTVSWYQQALGQGPQFIFQYYEEEERQRGNFPDRFSGHQFPNYSSELNVNALLLGDSALYLCASSFYSSYEQYFGPGTRLTVT.

This clone came up many times. The genes are TRBV6-2 or TRBV6-3 and TRBJ2-4; 10 bases align to TRBD2. Losses at the gene ends were 2 bases for V and 0 bases for J; bases not matched to a gene: 4. The germline gives CDR1 MNHEY, CDR2 SVGEGT. There are 17 residues in the CDR3. CDR3 bases: TGTGCCAGCAGTTACCCCAGCGGGAGGGTAGCCAAAAACATTCAGTACTTC. Translation gives CASSYPSGRVAKNIQYF.

The chain is built from TRBV2 and TRBJ1-5; no reliable D call. This CDR3 contains 14 residues. Trimming pared 7 bases from V and 5 bases from J, leaving 15 bases between. In germline, CDR1 is SNHLY, CDR2 FYNNEI. In nucleotides, the CDR3 is TGTGCCAGCATCCTCTGGTACGTTTATCAGCCCCAGCATTTT. It specifies CASILWYVYQPQHF.

Only a few counts were recorded for this clone. The gene calls are TRBV6-1 and TRBJ1-1; D gene ambiguous. CDR1 and CDR2 (germline): MNHNS, SASEGT. The ends were cut back, 9 bases at V and 3 bases at J, with 17 bases in the middle. CDR3 length: 14 amino acids. The CDR3 coding sequence is TGTGCCAGTGCAGAGGCGTTGGGTGACACTGAAGCTTTCTTT. It encodes CASAEALGDTEAFF.